This is a list of T cell receptor beta chains from one sample in a study of siplizumab effects on memory and regulatory T cells. Data came from immunoSEQ multiplex PCR; TCRdb stores just in-frame clones and leaves some out. The data show about 120,000 clones, with about 94% seen just once and 1.5% to 2% held by the top ten. The sequencing sample was made of non-Treg CD4+ T cells sorted from blood. These receptors all stem from a human donor in good health. Each CDR3 is given with its conserved first and last residue. A D gene is named only where the DNA matches it firmly. Size tells how often a clone was seen (once, few, many) or the class of an expanded clone, and some rows leave it out.

CDR3nt	CDR3aa	j_gene	d_gene	abundance	v_gene
TGTGCCAGCGGCGTACAGGGAAACTATGGCTACACCTTC	CASGVQGNYGYTF	TRBJ1-2	.	.	TRBV2
TGTGCCATCGACAAGGGCCCGGGGGGCACTGAAGCTTTCTTT	CAIDKGPGGTEAFF	TRBJ1-1	.	.	TRBV10-3
TGTGCCAGCACGCGGGGAGGCTCTGGAAACACCATATATTTT	CASTRGGSGNTIYF	TRBJ1-3	.	.	TRBV6-5
TGTGCCATCAGCGGAACAGGGAATTCACCCCTCCACTTT	CAISGTGNSPLHF	TRBJ1-6	.	.	TRBV10-3
TGTGCCAGCAGCTTACAGGGACAGAGTGGCTACACCTTC	CASSLQGQSGYTF	TRBJ1-2	TRBD1	.	TRBV7-9
TGCGCCAGCAGCCAAGTTTTCAGGCCACGTGGTTATGGCTACACCTTC	CASSQVFRPRGYGYTF	TRBJ1-2	.	.	TRBV4-1
TGCGCCAGCAGCCCACAAAGGGCAGGGGAAGGGGGCAACTACGAGCAGTACTTC	CASSPQRAGEGGNYEQYF	TRBJ2-7	TRBD1	.	TRBV5-1
TGTGCCAGCAGCGTAGTTAGCGGGGGGCTCAATGAGCAGTTCTTC	CASSVVSGGLNEQFF	TRBJ2-1	TRBD2	.	TRBV9
TGTGCCAGCTCACCGGGACTAGCGGAAGGCGAGCAGTACTTC	CASSPGLAEGEQYF	TRBJ2-7	TRBD2	.	TRBV18
TGTGCCAGCAGCTTGTGGACAGGGGATAACGAGCAGTACTTC	CASSLWTGDNEQYF	TRBJ2-7	TRBD1	.	TRBV5-5
TGTGCCAGCTCACCACCGAATAGCGGGTACGGGGAGCTGTTTTTT	CASSPPNSGYGELFF	TRBJ2-2	TRBD2	.	TRBV18
TGCGCCAGCAGCATCGGGGTTATCACAGATACGCAGTATTTT	CASSIGVITDTQYF	TRBJ2-3	.	once	TRBV5-1
TGTGCCAGCAGTGATGGGGCGGGAATTATGGAGACCCAGTACTTC	CASSDGAGIMETQYF	TRBJ2-5	.	.	TRBV6-1
TGTGCCAGCTCACATAATACCGGGACTAGCGGGAGCACAGATACGCAGTATTTT	CASSHNTGTSGSTDTQYF	TRBJ2-3	TRBD2	.	TRBV18
TGTGCCTGGAGTGTAACTAGCGGGAGAAGTGAGCAGTTCTTC	CAWSVTSGRSEQFF	TRBJ2-1	TRBD2	.	TRBV30
TGTGCCACCACCCTAGGGGACAGGGTTTCCGGGGCCAACGTCCTGACTTTC	CATTLGDRVSGANVLTF	TRBJ2-6	TRBD1	once	TRBV15
TGTGCCAGCTCACCGATCCGGGACAGATCAACTAATGAAAAACTGTTTTTT	CASSPIRDRSTNEKLFF	TRBJ1-4	TRBD1	.	TRBV18
TGTGCCAGCAATCGGGGGGAGAGAGGTGAAAAACTGTTTTTT	CASNRGERGEKLFF	TRBJ1-4	.	.	TRBV6-6
TGTGCCAGCAGTACCCTTAAAGGCTCTCTTTACGAGCAGTACTTC	CASSTLKGSLYEQYF	TRBJ2-7	.	.	TRBV6-1
TGTGCCAGCAGTCTCATCGGGTCACCCCTCCACTTT	CASSLIGSPLHF	TRBJ1-6	.	.	TRBV11-2
TGCGCCAGCAGCTTGGGAGGCGGGATGAACACTGAAGCTTTCTTT	CASSLGGGMNTEAFF	TRBJ1-1	.	.	TRBV5-1
TGTGCCAGCAGTACGGGGACAGGGAAAGCAGATACGCAGTATTTT	CASSTGTGKADTQYF	TRBJ2-3	TRBD1	.	TRBV6-5
TGTGCCAGCAGCAGCGAAAGACAGGGTTCCACTGAAGCTTTCTTT	CASSSERQGSTEAFF	TRBJ1-1	TRBD1	few	TRBV5-4
TGTGCCTGCGAAGGGGGACTTAAGAACACCGGGGAGCTGTTTTTT	CACEGGLKNTGELFF	TRBJ2-2	.	.	TRBV30
TGTGCCAGCTCACCAAGTGCAGGGGGCTCCTACGAGCAGTACTTC	CASSPSAGGSYEQYF	TRBJ2-7	TRBD1	.	TRBV18
TGTGCCAGCAGCCGCTCAGGGGGCATGAACACTGAAGCTTTCTTT	CASSRSGGMNTEAFF	TRBJ1-1	TRBD1	.	TRBV7-9
TGTGCCAGCAGCTTGAGTCTCGGGACCTACGAGCAGTACTTC	CASSLSLGTYEQYF	TRBJ2-7	.	.	TRBV7-8
TGTGCCAGCAGTTACTCGAACAGGGCGGACACTGAAGCTTTCTTT	CASSYSNRADTEAFF	TRBJ1-1	.	.	TRBV6-5
TGTGCCAGTAGTATAGGAAAAGGGAGCAATCAGCCCCAGCATTTT	CASSIGKGSNQPQHF	TRBJ1-5	.	.	TRBV19
TGTGCCAGCTCACCAAGGGACGGAGAGACCCAGTACTTC	CASSPRDGETQYF	TRBJ2-5	.	.	TRBV18
TGTGCCAGCTCCCAAAGCAGGGGGCCATGGGGCACTGAAGCTTTCTTT	CASSQSRGPWGTEAFF	TRBJ1-1	TRBD1	.	TRBV18
TGCAGCGTTGACTTCCCGCCTAGCACAGATACGCAGTATTTT	CSVDFPPSTDTQYF	TRBJ2-3	.	.	TRBV29-1
TGCAGCGTTGAAGAAGGGGCGCCGGGCACTGAAGCTTTCTTT	CSVEEGAPGTEAFF	TRBJ1-1	.	.	TRBV29-1
TGTGCCAGCAGCCGCCGAGGGGGAGAAACGGATGAACTGTTTTTT	CASSRRGGETDELFF	TRBJ1-4	.	.	TRBV7-9
TGTGCCAGCAGCTTAACTGGGGGATCCTACGAGCAGTACTTC	CASSLTGGSYEQYF	TRBJ2-7	.	.	TRBV7-3
TGTGCCAGCATGGTCGGACTCCCTTACGAGCAGTACTTC	CASMVGLPYEQYF	TRBJ2-7	.	.	TRBV6-1
TGTGCCAGCAGTGCTGTGTACACCGGGGAGCTGTTTTTT	CASSAVYTGELFF	TRBJ2-2	.	.	TRBV2
TGTGCCAGCTCACCCCAGAATCCGGGACTAGCCCGAGAGACCCAGTACTTC	CASSPQNPGLARETQYF	TRBJ2-5	TRBD2	.	TRBV18
TGTGCCAGTGGGGACCCGTGGATCACAGATACGCAGTATTTT	CASGDPWITDTQYF	TRBJ2-3	.	once	TRBV19
TGCGCCAGCAGCTTGGAGAGACAGAACAATGAGCAGTTCTTC	CASSLERQNNEQFF	TRBJ2-1	.	.	TRBV5-1
TGTGCCAGCAGTTACGAGGGTACCCTGGGAACCCAGTACTTC	CASSYEGTLGTQYF	TRBJ2-5	.	.	TRBV6-5
TGTGCCAGCCTCCCGGGGGAACACACCGGGGAGCTGTTTTTT	CASLPGEHTGELFF	TRBJ2-2	.	once	TRBV7-9
TGCGCCAGCAGCTTTACCCCTGGGGCAGTAATGCTGTACGAGCAGTACTTC	CASSFTPGAVMLYEQYF	TRBJ2-7	.	.	TRBV5-1
TGTGCCAGCTCGGTCCTCCAAGGACAGGGGGCCTACGAGCAGTACTTC	CASSVLQGQGAYEQYF	TRBJ2-7	TRBD1	.	TRBV18
TGTGCCAGCAGCTTAGCGGGTAAACAAACAGATACGCAGTATTTT	CASSLAGKQTDTQYF	TRBJ2-3	.	once	TRBV7-2
TGCGCCAGCAGCTTGAGTCTAGAAACTGAAGCTTTCTTT	CASSLSLETEAFF	TRBJ1-1	.	.	TRBV5-1
TGTGCCATCAATGGTCAGAGCGGGAGTTACAATGAGCAGTTCTTC	CAINGQSGSYNEQFF	TRBJ2-1	TRBD2	.	TRBV10-3
TGTGCCAGCTCACGGGGGACTAGCGGCCCCACGAATACGCAGTATTTT	CASSRGTSGPTNTQYF	TRBJ2-3	TRBD2	.	TRBV18
TGCAGCGGACTAGCGGGAGGGCATGAGCAGTTCTTC	CSGLAGGHEQFF	TRBJ2-1	TRBD2	once	TRBV29-1
TGTGCCAGCCGTACTCGAGACGGTTACTACGAGCAGTACTTC	CASRTRDGYYEQYF	TRBJ2-7	.	once	TRBV6-6